This T cell receptor beta chain was recorded in a study of post-analysis software for immune sequencing data. Prepared TCR beta cDNA libraries contained unique molecular identifiers. Input amounts of roughly 0.9 to 10 million T cells were used. These gave about 500,000 cDNA molecules, so each molecule approximated one T cell. From the PCR reads, TCRdb called clonotypes with MiXCR, one entry per CDR3 protein. The sample carries around 770,000 distinct CDR3 sequences, roughly 46% recorded once. Details on this clonotype: Its antigen is not known.

General study findings and limits: About five TRBV segments appeared more often in patients than in controls, and TRBV5-6, TRBV5-1 and TRBV20-1 were among these. Comparison with controls showed significantly lower normalized Chao1 diversity in multiple sclerosis patients.

CDR3 length equals 12 residues. Germline V lookup: CDR1 KGHSH, CDR2 LQKENI. The chain joins TRBV18 to TRBJ2-4; D gene uncertain. The end of the DNA fits TRBJ2-7 better, so the J call may be wrong. The sample was blood. This TCR was recovered from a girl aged 5 to 17 with multiple sclerosis. The CDR3, as DNA: TGTGCCAGCTCACCAAAGGGCCACGAGCAGTACTTC. Protein product: CASSPKGHEQYF.